Shown below are 32 T cell receptor beta chains from a single sample sequenced in a study of blood T cell repertoires in COVID-19. Libraries were prepared by immunoSEQ multiplex PCR; TCRdb keeps only in-frame clonotypes and omits some of them. The sample carries more than 100,000 clones, approximately 81% recorded once. The sequenced sample consisted of peripheral blood. The receptors derive from a woman between 55 and 75 years old with active or convalescent COVID-19.

V usage is TRBV5-1 and J usage is TRBJ1-2; D is unclear. The CDR3 runs to 15 residues. With 2 bases removed from V and 8 bases from J, the gap between germline ends came to 19 bases. The germline CDR1 and CDR2 sequences are SGHRS and YFSETQ. CDR3 sequence reads: CASSLEEGLFSGYTF. CDR3 in DNA: TGCGCCAGCAGCTTAGAGGAAGGACTCTTCTCGGGCTACACCTTC.

V gene TRBV28 combines with J gene TRBJ1-4; weak D call: TRBD1 (5 bases). Trimming left V 7 bases short and J 7 bases short, with 16 bases between. This CDR3 comprises 14 residues. Germline CDR1 reads MDHEN; CDR2 reads SYDVKM. The CDR3 coding sequence is TGTGCCAGCAACTCTTTACTGGGGGGTGAAAAACTGTTTTTT. Its translation: CASNSLLGGEKLFF.

The chain recombines TRBV19 with TRBJ1-5; 7 bases map to TRBD1. Losses at the gene ends were 6 bases for V and 4 bases for J; bases not matched to a gene: 6. CDR1 is LNHDA, CDR2 SQIVND, per germline (reference sequence). The length of the CDR3 is 14 residues. The CDR3 region is CASSPQGDNQPQHF. CDR3 DNA: TGTGCCAGTAGCCCGCAGGGGGATAATCAGCCCCAGCATTTT. Complete variable domain (other parts from reference TRBV19 and TRBJ1-5): DGGITQSPKYLFRKEGQNVTLSCEQNLNHDAMYWYRQDPGQGLRLIYYSQIVNDFQKGDIAEGYSVSREKKESFPLTVTSAQKNPTAFYLCASSPQGDNQPQHFGDGTRLSIL.

This sequence joins TRBV6-1 and TRBJ1-2, with 7 nucleotides matching TRBD1. The J segment lost 4 bases and the V segment lost 1 base, leaving 3 bases of the junction unmatched. This CDR3 has 14 residues. The germline CDR1 and CDR2 sequences are MNHNS and SASEGT. CDR3 loop: CASSEVSGGYGYTF. The CDR3 nucleotides are TGTGCCAGCAGTGAAGTCTCAGGGGGCTATGGCTACACCTTC.

The CDR3 DNA is TGTGCCAGCAGCTCGGATCCTTCCGGGTTCTACAATGAGCAGTTCTTC. Protein: CASSSDPSGFYNEQFF. V is TRBV5-4 and J is TRBJ2-1; D is ambiguous. V gave up 3 bases and J gave up 3 bases, with 16 bases separating them. This CDR3 spans 16 amino acids. Germline V gene lookup returns CDR1 SGHNT and CDR2 YYREEE (reference sequence).

This chain links TRBV6-5 with TRBJ1-1, with D maybe TRBD1 (5 bases). In germline, CDR1 is MNHEY, CDR2 SVGAGI. The V end was cut by 7 bases, the J end by 2 bases, with 14 bases between. This CDR3 has 14 amino acids. CDR3 in amino acids: CASNSGTLNTEAFF. Written as DNA, the CDR3 is TGTGCCAGCAACTCCGGGACTCTCAACACTGAAGCTTTCTTT.

The chain carries TRBV27 and TRBJ1-5, with D unclear. Between the trimmed V and J ends, which lost 5 bases and 3 bases, there was a span of 11 bases. Germline V lookup: CDR1 MNHEY, CDR2 SMNVEV (reference sequence). CDR3 length equals 14 residues. CDR3 in amino acids: CASSGGRVNQPQHF. The CDR3 region has the DNA TGTGCCAGCAGTGGCGGGCGGGTCAATCAGCCCCAGCATTTT.

J is TRBJ2-5 and V is TRBV5-1, with TRBD1 identical over 7 bases. The CDR3 is 15 amino acids. Trimming took 4 bases from V and 2 from J; bases not matched to a gene: 8. Germline V CDR1 and CDR2: SGHRS, YFSETQ. Written as DNA, the CDR3 is TGCGCCAGCAGCATCGGGACAGCCGGGCAAGAGACCCAGTACTTC. Translation: CASSIGTAGQETQYF.

The chain employs TRBV5-1 and TRBJ2-1; the match to TRBD1 covers 8 bases. CDR1 and CDR2 (germline): SGHRS, YFSETQ. V lost 0 bases and J lost 1; bases outside the gene matches: 6. The CDR3 covers 17 residues. DNA for the CDR3: TGCGCCAGCAGCTTGGCGGGACAGGCGGGATCCTACAATGAGCAGTTCTTC. Translated: CASSLAGQAGSYNEQFF.

There are a few counts of this clone. This sequence joins TRBV27 and TRBJ1-5; the D gene is possibly TRBD1 (5 bases). This CDR3 is 15 amino acids long. V lost 6 bases and J lost 0, with 12 bases in between. CDR1 is MNHEY and CDR2 is SMNVEV in the germline V gene (reference sequence). The CDR3 reads CASSRTSFSNQPQHF. The CDR3 bases are TGTGCCAGCAGCAGGACATCTTTTAGCAATCAGCCCCAGCATTTT.

V usage is TRBV7-9 and J usage is TRBJ1-2, with TRBD1 as a possible D gene (5 bases). Germline V gene sequence: CDR1 SEHNR, CDR2 FQNEAQ (reference sequence). The length of the CDR3 is 13 residues. The V end was cut by 1 base, the J end by 7 bases, with 10 bases between. Written as DNA, the CDR3 is TGTGCCAGCAGCTTAGTGGGGGGATCTGGCTACACCTTC. It encodes CASSLVGGSGYTF.

The genes are TRBV19 and TRBJ1-2, with D tentatively TRBD1 (6 bases). From germline, CDR1 is LNHDA and CDR2 SQIVND (reference sequence). V lost 6 bases and J lost 0, with 14 bases in between. The CDR3 is made up of 15 amino acids. CDR3 loop: CASRIGDKANYGYTF. The CDR3 DNA follows: TGTGCCAGTAGGATTGGGGACAAAGCTAACTATGGCTACACCTTC.

The J gene is TRBJ1-4, the V gene TRBV6-6; a weak D match, TRBD1 (6 bases). Germline values: CDR1 MNHNY, CDR2 SVGAGI (reference sequence). V was clipped by 8 bases and J by 7 bases, with 14 bases between them. The CDR3 sequence is 13 residues long. This CDR3 reads CASRTGGFEKLFF. The CDR3 DNA reads TGTGCCAGCCGGACGGGGGGCTTTGAAAAACTGTTTTTT.

This clone was recorded a few times. Here the CDR3 DNA reads TGTGCCAGCGTTGGCTCTCGGAACACTGAAGCTTTCTTT. This sequence encodes CASVGSRNTEAFF. The chain links TRBV13 to TRBJ1-1; unclear D gene. Germline assignment: CDR1 PRHDT and CDR2 FYEKMQ (reference sequence). There are 13 residues in the CDR3. Trimming removed 8 bases from V and 1 base from J, with 11 bases in between.

This clone was detected only a few times. The J gene is TRBJ2-7, the V gene TRBV29-1, with a tentative D call TRBD2 (7 bases). Looked up from germline, CDR1 is SQVTM and CDR2 is ANQGSEA. V dropped 4 bases and J dropped 2 bases, with 15 bases sitting between them. The CDR3 loop spans 14 amino acids. The CDR3 loop is CSVVSAGATYEQYF. The CDR3 DNA sequence: TGCAGCGTTGTTTCTGCGGGGGCTACCTACGAGCAGTACTTC.

This rearrangement joins TRBV2 to TRBJ2-4, with D unclear. CDR3 length: 15 amino acids. The germline V gene encodes CDR1 SNHLY and CDR2 FYNNEI. The V end was cut by 2 bases, the J end by 0 bases, with 8 bases between. In DNA, the CDR3 is TGTGCCAGCAGTGAAAACAGTTTAGCCAAAAACATTCAGTACTTC. This translates into CASSENSLAKNIQYF.

This sequence joins TRBV2 and TRBJ2-7, with D unresolved. The CDR3 consists of 15 residues. CDR1 is SNHLY, CDR2 FYNNEI, per germline. The V end was cut by 1 base, the J end by 3 bases, with 13 bases between. The CDR3, as DNA: TGTGCCAGCAGTGAAGAGGTAACAGCCTACTACGAGCAGTACGTC. It is translated as CASSEEVTAYYEQYV.

This clone was detected many times. The chain links TRBV2 to TRBJ1-1, with a possible D match to TRBD1 (5 bases). The CDR3 covers 16 residues. Germline values: CDR1 SNHLY, CDR2 FYNNEI. V gave up 6 bases and J gave up 0 bases, with 17 bases separating them. This CDR3 reads CASRQDPTKLNTEAFF. CDR3 bases: TGTGCCAGCAGACAGGACCCCACGAAATTGAACACTGAAGCTTTCTTT.

The V call is TRBV24-1, the J call TRBJ2-3, with 11 bases fitting TRBD2. V shed 5 bases, J shed 3 bases, and the junction held 6 bases outside the gene matches. Germline V gene lookup returns CDR1 KGHDR and CDR2 SFDVKD. The CDR3 covers 16 residues. CDR3 nucleotide sequence: TGTGCCACCAGTGTTTATAGCGGGGGGGGTACAGATACGCAGTATTTT. Residues: CATSVYSGGGTDTQYF.

V gene TRBV4-1 combines with J gene TRBJ1-4; the D gene is possibly TRBD1 (5 bases). CDR3 size: 15 residues. Deletions cut 6 bases from V and 4 bases from J, with 15 bases between. The V gene's germline CDR1 is MGHRA and CDR2 YSYEKL. Written as DNA, the CDR3 is TGCGCCAGCAGGCCCCTGGGGGGGTTTAATGAAAAACTGTTTTTT. The encoded protein is CASRPLGGFNEKLFF.

The chain joins TRBV13 to TRBJ1-2; 8 nucleotides line up with TRBD1. The germline CDR1 and CDR2 sequences are PRHDT and FYEKMQ (reference sequence). The V gene end was trimmed by 3 bases and the J gene end by 4 bases; junction bases not matched to a gene: 4. This CDR3 region has 14 residues. The CDR3 region has the DNA TGTGCCAGCAGCTTTGGACAGGGTATCTATGGCTACACCTTC. Translated, it gives CASSFGQGIYGYTF.

A word on this clone: Germline is not matched at one junction end, which may reflect a read error. V and J are TRBV27 and TRBJ1-2; 8 nucleotides agree with TRBD1. Germline V gene sequence: CDR1 MNHEY, CDR2 SMNVEV (reference sequence). The CDR3 spans 17 residues. The CDR3 protein is CARSWTGSSSIIYGYTF. The CDR3 DNA follows: TGTGCCAGAAGTTGGACAGGGTCCTCATCTATTATCTATGGCTACACCTTC.

The chain uses TRBV28 and TRBJ2-1; 8 bases align to TRBD2. This CDR3 comprises 14 residues. After removal of 9 bases from V and 2 bases from J, the junction contained 6 bases not matched to a gene. CDR1 is MDHEN and CDR2 is SYDVKM in the germline V gene. CDR3 sequence reads: CASHIAGPYNEQFF. The DNA for the CDR3 is TGTGCCAGTCACATAGCGGGGCCCTACAATGAGCAGTTCTTC.

The chain is built from TRBV18 and TRBJ2-7; perhaps TRBD1 as D (6 bases). The germline gives CDR1 KGHSH, CDR2 LQKENI. Trimming stripped 6 bases from V and 4 bases from J, with 16 bases between. CDR3 size: 14 residues. CDR3 bases: TGTGCCAGCTCCCTCGGACAGTTTGGGTACGAGCAGTACTTC. This codes for CASSLGQFGYEQYF.

The rearrangement links TRBV4-1 to TRBJ2-7; 7 nucleotides match TRBD2. CDR3 length: 15 residues. Germline CDR1 MGHRA, CDR2 YSYEKL. V shed 2 bases and J 2 bases; nucleotides not matched to a gene: 6. The CDR3 region is CASSQRAGMTYEQYV. CDR3 nucleotides: TGCGCCAGCAGCCAAAGAGCGGGGATGACCTACGAGCAGTACGTC.

This clone was recorded once. The chain is built from TRBV4-1 and TRBJ2-2; D unresolved. CDR3 length: 14 amino acids. Germline lookup yields CDR1 MGHRA and CDR2 YSYEKL. The ends were cut back, 0 bases at V and 4 bases at J, with 6 bases in the middle. The CDR3 is CASSQDGGTGELFF. CDR3 DNA sequence: TGCGCCAGCAGCCAAGATGGCGGCACCGGGGAGCTGTTTTTT.

There are a few counts of this clone. The V and J genes are TRBV28 and TRBJ2-7; weak D call: TRBD1 (6 bases). Germline V gives CDR1 MDHEN, CDR2 SYDVKM. Trimming removed 8 bases from V and 3 bases from J, with 17 bases in between. This CDR3 is built from 14 residues. CDR3 sequence: CASRQALKVYEQYF. CDR3 DNA sequence: TGTGCCAGCCGACAGGCGCTGAAGGTCTACGAGCAGTACTTC.

This clone came up once. The chain is built from TRBV29-1 and TRBJ1-2; D remains ambiguous. V was trimmed by 3 bases and J by 6 bases, leaving 17 bases between them. This CDR3 is built from 14 residues. Germline-derived CDR1 and CDR2 are SQVTM and ANQGSEA. CDR3 DNA sequence: TGCAGCGTTGATGGAAGCACGGGGTTGGATGGCTACACCTTC. It encodes CSVDGSTGLDGYTF.

V usage is TRBV6-5 and J usage is TRBJ2-7; 9 bases line up with TRBD2. The CDR3 sequence is 14 residues long. V gave up 7 bases and J gave up 2 bases; unmatched junction bases: 6. Per germline, CDR1 MNHEY and CDR2 SVGAGI. CDR3 sequence reads: CASTSGTSPYEQYF. The CDR3 nucleotides read TGTGCCAGCACCTCCGGGACTAGCCCCTACGAGCAGTACTTC.

This clone was recorded a few times. This chain connects TRBV10-3 to TRBJ1-2; TRBD1 might be the D (5 bases). The CDR3 is 14 amino acids. Per the germline V gene, CDR1 is ENHRY and CDR2 is SYGVKD. Trimming left V 2 bases short and J 2 bases short, with 9 bases between. CDR3 sequence reads: CAISETGQNYGYTF. CDR3 DNA sequence: TGTGCCATCAGTGAGACAGGCCAAAACTATGGCTACACCTTC.

The chain links TRBV5-4 to TRBJ2-5, with 12 nucleotides matching TRBD2. The CDR3 runs 15 residues. J lost 5 bases, V lost 2 bases, and 4 bases had no gene match. Germline V gene lookup returns CDR1 SGHNT and CDR2 YYREEE (reference sequence). The CDR3 here is CASSLPLAGGETQYF. As DNA, the CDR3 is TGTGCCAGCAGCTTACCCCTAGCGGGGGGGGAGACCCAGTACTTC.

CDR3 coding DNA: TGTGCCAGCAGCACGGGGGCTAGCGGGAGCAGGGAGTACCAAGAGACCCAGTACTTC. Encoded protein: CASSTGASGSREYQETQYF. The gene calls are TRBV7-2 and TRBJ2-5; 10 bases agree with TRBD2. Trimming removed 5 bases from V and 0 bases from J; junction bases left unmatched: 15. This CDR3 has 19 residues. The germline CDR1 and CDR2 sequences are SGHTA and FQGNSA.